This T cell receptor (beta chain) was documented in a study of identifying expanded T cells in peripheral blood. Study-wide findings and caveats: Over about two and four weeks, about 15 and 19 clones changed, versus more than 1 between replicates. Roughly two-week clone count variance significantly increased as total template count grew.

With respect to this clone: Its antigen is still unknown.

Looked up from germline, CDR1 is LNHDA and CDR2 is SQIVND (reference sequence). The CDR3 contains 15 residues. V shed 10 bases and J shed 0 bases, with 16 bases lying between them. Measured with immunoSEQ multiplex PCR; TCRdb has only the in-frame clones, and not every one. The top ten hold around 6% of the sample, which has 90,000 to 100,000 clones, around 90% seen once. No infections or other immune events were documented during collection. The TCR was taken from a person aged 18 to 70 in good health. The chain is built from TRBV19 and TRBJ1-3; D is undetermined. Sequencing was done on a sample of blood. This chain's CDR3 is CATKQNSYSGNTIYF. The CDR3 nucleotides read TGTGCCACCAAACAAAATTCTTACTCTGGAAACACCATATATTTT.